The T cell receptor beta chain described here comes from a study of T cells after posttransplantation cyclophosphamide. Findings of the study overall: Skin or GI-infiltrating T cells shared few TRB sequences with blood. TRB clonality was highly associated with recipient CMV seropositivity and reactivation. Later blood repertoires were often dominated by clones from the donor CD8+ memory compartment.

The CDR3 has 13 amino acids. Germline V lookup: CDR1 LNHDA, CDR2 SQIVND (reference sequence). V lost 8 bases, J lost 3 bases, and 6 bases stayed unmatched. The repertoire was sequenced with immunoSEQ multiplex PCR; TCRdb's copy has only in-frame clones and lacks some. This repertoire shows about 24,000 clones, around 86% found once; its top ten account for 6.3%. As to this clone: Antigen specificity is unknown.

The sequence derives from a woman aged 60-75 years with a blood cancer, CMV-positive, and with a related stem cell donor. The V call is TRBV19, the J call TRBJ2-7; 8 nucleotides agree with TRBD2. The material sequenced was PBMCs. Here the CDR3 DNA reads TGTGCCAGTGGGAGCGGGAGAGGCTACGAGCAGTACTTC. Translated, it gives CASGSGRGYEQYF.